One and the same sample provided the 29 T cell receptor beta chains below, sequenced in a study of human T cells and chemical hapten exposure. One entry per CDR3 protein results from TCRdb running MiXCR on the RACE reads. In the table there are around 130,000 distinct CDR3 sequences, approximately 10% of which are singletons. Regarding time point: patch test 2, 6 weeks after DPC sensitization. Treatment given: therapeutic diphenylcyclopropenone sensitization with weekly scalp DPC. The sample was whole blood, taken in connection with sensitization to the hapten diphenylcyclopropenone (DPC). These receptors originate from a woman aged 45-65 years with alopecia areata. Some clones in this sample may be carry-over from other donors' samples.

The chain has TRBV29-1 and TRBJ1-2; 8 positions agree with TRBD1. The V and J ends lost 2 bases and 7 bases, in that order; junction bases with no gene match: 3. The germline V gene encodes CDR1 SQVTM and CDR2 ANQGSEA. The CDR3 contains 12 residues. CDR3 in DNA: TGCAGCGTTGAACGGACAGGGCTTGGCTACACCTTC. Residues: CSVERTGLGYTF.

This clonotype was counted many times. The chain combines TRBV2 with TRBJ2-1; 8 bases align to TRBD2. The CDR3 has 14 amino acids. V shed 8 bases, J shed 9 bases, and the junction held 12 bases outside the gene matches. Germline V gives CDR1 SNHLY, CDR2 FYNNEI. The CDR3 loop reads CASSGEGLGAEQFF. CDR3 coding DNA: TGTGCCAGCTCCGGGGAGGGACTAGGGGCTGAGCAGTTCTTC.

The CDR3 DNA sequence: TGTGCCAGCAGCTCCCCGACAGGGAGGACCTACAATGAGCAGTTCTTC. Protein product: CASSSPTGRTYNEQFF. The genes are TRBV12-3 or TRBV12-4 and TRBJ2-1; a possible D gene is TRBD1 (7 bases). V lost 6 bases and J lost 2, with 17 bases in between. CDR3 length: 16 amino acids.

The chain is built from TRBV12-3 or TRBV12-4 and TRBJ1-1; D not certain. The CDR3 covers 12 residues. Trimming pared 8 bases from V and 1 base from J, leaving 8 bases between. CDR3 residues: CASGLPNTEAFF. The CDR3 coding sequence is TGTGCCAGCGGCCTCCCGAACACTGAAGCTTTCTTT.

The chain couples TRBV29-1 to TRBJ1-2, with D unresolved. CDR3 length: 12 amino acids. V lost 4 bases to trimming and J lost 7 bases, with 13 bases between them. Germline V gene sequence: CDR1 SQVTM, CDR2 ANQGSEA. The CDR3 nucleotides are TGCAGCGTTGCGAAGGGATCGGTTGGCTACACCTTC. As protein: CSVAKGSVGYTF.

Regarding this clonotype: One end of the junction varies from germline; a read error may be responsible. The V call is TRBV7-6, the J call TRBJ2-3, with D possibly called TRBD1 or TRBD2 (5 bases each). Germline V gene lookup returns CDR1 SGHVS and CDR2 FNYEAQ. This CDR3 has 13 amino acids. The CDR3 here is CASSRGSPTYRGF. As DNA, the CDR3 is TGTGCCAGCAGCCGCGGGTCCCCGACTTATAGGGGATTT.

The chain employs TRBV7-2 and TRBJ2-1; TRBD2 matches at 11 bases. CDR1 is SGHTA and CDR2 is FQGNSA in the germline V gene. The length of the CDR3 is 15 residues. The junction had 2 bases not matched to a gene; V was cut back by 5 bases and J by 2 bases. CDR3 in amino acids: CASSVSGRAYNEQFF. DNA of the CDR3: TGTGCCAGCAGCGTTAGCGGGAGGGCCTACAATGAGCAGTTCTTC.

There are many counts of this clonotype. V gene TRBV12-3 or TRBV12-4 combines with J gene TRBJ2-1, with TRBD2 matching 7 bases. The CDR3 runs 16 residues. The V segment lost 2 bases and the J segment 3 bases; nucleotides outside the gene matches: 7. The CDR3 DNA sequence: TGTGCCAGCAGTTTAATTGGCGGGAGACTCTACAATGAGCAGTTCTTC. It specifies CASSLIGGRLYNEQFF.

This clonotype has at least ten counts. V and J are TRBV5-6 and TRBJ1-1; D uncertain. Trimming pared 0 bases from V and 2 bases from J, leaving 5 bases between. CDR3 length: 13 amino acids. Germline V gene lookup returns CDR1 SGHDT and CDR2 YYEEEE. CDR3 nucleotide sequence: TGTGCCAGCAGCTTGGGTAGAAACACTGAAGCTTTCTTT. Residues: CASSLGRNTEAFF. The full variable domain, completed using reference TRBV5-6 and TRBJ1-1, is DAGVTQSPTHLIKTRGQQVTLRCSPKSGHDTVSWYQQALGQGPQFIFQYYEEEERQRGNFPDRFSGHQFPNYSSELNVNALLLGDSALYLCASSLGRNTEAFFGQGTRLTVV.

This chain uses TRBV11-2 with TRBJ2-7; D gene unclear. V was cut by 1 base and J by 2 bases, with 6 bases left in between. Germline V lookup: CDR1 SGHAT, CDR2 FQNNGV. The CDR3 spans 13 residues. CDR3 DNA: TGTGCCAGCAGCTTAGTTGAAACCTACGAGCAGTACTTC. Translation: CASSLVETYEQYF.

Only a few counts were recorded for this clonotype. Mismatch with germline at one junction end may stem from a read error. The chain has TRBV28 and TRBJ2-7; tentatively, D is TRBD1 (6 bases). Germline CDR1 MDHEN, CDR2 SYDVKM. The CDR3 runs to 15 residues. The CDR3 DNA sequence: TGTGCCAGCAGTTTAGCCCCCCCAGGGGCCCGAGCTACTGACTTC. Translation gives CASSLAPPGARATDF.

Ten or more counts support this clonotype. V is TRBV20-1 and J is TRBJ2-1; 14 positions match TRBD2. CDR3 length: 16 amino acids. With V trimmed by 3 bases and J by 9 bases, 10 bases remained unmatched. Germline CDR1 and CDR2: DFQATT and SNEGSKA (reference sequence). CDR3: CSASMTSGRGRAEQFF. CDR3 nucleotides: TGCAGTGCTAGTATGACTAGCGGGAGGGGTAGGGCTGAGCAGTTCTTC.

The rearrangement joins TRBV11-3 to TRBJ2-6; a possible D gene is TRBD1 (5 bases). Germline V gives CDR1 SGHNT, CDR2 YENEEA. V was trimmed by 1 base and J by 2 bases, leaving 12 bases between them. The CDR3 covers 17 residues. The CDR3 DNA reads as TGTGCCAGCAGCTTAGCAGGGTTTGGGCCTGGGGCCAACGTCCTGACTTTC. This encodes CASSLAGFGPGANVLTF.

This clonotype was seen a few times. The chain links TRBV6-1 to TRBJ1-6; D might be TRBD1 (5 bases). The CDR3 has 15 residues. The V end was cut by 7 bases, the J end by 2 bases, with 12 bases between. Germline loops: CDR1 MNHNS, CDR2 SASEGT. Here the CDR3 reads CASTSRGTYNSPLHF. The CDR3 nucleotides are TGTGCCAGCACCTCTAGGGGAACCTATAATTCACCCCTCCACTTT.

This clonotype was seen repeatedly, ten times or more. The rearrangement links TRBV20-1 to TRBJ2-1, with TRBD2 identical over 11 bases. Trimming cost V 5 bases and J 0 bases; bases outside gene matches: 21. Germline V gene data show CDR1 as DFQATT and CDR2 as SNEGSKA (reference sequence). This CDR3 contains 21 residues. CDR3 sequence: CSAGGQVGTSGVRGSYNEQFF. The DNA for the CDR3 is TGCAGTGCTGGCGGACAGGTTGGGACTAGCGGAGTAAGGGGCTCCTACAATGAGCAGTTCTTC.

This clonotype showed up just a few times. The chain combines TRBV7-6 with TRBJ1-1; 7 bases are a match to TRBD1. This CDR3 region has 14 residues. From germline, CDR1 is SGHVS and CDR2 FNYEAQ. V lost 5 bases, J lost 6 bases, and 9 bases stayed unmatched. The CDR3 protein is CASSPLGQAPEAFF. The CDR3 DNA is TGTGCCAGCAGCCCCCTCGGACAGGCCCCTGAAGCTTTCTTT.

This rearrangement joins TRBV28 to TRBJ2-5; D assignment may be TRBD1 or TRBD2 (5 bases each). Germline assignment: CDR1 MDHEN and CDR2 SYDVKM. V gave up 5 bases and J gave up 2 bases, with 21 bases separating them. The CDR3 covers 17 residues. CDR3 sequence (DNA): TGTGCCAGCAGTCAGGCGGGCCAGGACACCCCGCAAGAGACCCAGTACTTC. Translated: CASSQAGQDTPQETQYF.

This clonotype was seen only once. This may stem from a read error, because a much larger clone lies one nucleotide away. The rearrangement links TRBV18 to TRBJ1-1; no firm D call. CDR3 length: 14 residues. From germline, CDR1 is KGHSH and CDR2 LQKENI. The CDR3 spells CACSPRTDNTEAFF. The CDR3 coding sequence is TGTGCCTGCTCACCGCGGACGGATAACACTGAAGCTTTCTTT.

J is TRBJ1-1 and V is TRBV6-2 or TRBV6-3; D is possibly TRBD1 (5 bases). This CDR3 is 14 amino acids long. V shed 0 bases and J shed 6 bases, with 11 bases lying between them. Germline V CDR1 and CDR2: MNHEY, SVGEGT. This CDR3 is CASSYSQGFAEAFF. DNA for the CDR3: TGTGCCAGCAGTTACTCGCAGGGATTCGCTGAAGCTTTCTTT.

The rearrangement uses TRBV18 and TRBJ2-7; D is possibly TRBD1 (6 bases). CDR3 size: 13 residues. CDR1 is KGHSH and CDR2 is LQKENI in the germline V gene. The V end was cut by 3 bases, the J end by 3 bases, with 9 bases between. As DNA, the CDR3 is TGTGCCAGCTCACCGACAGGTCACTACGAGCAGTACTTC. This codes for CASSPTGHYEQYF. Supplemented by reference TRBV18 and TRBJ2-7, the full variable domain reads NAGVMQNPRHLVRRRGQEARLRCSPMKGHSHVYWYRQLPEEGLKFMVYLQKENIIDESGMPKERFSAEFPKEGPSILRIQQVVRGDSAAYFCASSPTGHYEQYFGPGTRLTVT.

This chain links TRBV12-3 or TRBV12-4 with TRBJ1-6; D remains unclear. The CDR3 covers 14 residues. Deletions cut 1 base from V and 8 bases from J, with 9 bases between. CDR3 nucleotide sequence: TGTGCCAGCAGTTTAGGTCCGGTGGATTCACCCCTCCACTTT. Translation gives CASSLGPVDSPLHF.

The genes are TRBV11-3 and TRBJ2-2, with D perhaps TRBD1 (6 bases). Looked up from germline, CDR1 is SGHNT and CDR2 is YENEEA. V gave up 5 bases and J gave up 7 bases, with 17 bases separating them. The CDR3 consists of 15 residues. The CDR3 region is CASSQGTTGRGELFF. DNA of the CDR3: TGTGCCAGCAGCCAGGGGACGACCGGCCGCGGGGAGCTGTTTTTT.

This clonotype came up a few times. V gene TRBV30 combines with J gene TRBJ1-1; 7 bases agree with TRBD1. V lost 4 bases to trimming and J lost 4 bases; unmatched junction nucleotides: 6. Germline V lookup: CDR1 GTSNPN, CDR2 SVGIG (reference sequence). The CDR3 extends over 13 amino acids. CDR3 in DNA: TGTGCCTGGATCGACAGGGCCGGCACTGAAGCTTTCTTT. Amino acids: CAWIDRAGTEAFF.

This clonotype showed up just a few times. The CDR3 here is CASRKQGAKNIQYF. Written as DNA, the CDR3 is TGTGCCAGCAGGAAACAGGGGGCCAAAAACATTCAGTACTTC. The chain joins TRBV11-1 to TRBJ2-4; 7 bases map to TRBD1. This CDR3 has 14 residues. Per germline, CDR1 SGHAT and CDR2 FQDESV (reference sequence). Unmatched junction bases numbered 3, after V lost 6 bases and J lost 1 base.

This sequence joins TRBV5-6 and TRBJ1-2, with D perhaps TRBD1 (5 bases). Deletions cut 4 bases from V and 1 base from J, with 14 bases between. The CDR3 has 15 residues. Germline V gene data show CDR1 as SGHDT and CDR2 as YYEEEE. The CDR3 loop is CASSPMGRYNYGYTF. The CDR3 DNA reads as TGTGCCAGCAGCCCAATGGGACGGTATAACTATGGCTACACCTTC.

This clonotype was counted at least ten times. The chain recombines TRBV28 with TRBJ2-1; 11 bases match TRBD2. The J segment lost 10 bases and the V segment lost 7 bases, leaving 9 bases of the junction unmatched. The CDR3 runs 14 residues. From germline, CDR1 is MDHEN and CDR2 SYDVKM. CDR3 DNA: TGTGCCAGCAAACAGGGTCTAGCGGGGGGCGAGCAGTTCTTC. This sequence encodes CASKQGLAGGEQFF.

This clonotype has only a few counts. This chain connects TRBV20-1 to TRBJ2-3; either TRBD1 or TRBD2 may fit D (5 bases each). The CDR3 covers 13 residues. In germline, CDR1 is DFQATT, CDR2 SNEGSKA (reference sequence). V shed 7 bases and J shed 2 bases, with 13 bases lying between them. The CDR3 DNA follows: TGCAGTGGGGGGAGCGGATCCACAGATACGCAGTATTTT. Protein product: CSGGSGSTDTQYF.

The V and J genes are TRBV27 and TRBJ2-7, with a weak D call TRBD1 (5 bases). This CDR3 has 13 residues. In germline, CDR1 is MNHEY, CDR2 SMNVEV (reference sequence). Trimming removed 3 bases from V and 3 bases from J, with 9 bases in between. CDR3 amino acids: CASSLVGHYEQYF. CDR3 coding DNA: TGTGCCAGCAGTTTGGTCGGACACTACGAGCAGTACTTC.

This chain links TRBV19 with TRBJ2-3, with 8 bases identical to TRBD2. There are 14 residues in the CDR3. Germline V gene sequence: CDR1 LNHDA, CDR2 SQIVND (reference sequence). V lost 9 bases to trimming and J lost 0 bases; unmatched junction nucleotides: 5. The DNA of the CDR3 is TGTGCCAGCCGTAGCGGGGCCAGCACAGATACGCAGTATTTT. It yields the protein CASRSGASTDTQYF.